The 11 T cell receptor beta chains in this list originate from one sample, sequenced in a study of shared clonotypes between healthy human individuals. The protocol was immunoSEQ multiplex PCR, while the TCRdb copy is restricted to in-frame clones and leaves out a portion. Seen here are millions of clones, approximately 95% observed once, and the top ten hold under 0.45%. The material sequenced was naive CD4+ T cells from PBMCs. Subset meaning: CD45RA+ positively selected. These receptors all come from a man in his late teens or twenties in good health. Some clones in this sample may be carry-over from other donors' samples.

CDR3 nucleotides: TGTGCCTGGAGTGGGGCCCGACGGGGGTCCTACAATGAGCAGTTCTTC. Protein: CAWSGARRGSYNEQFF. The chain links TRBV30 to TRBJ2-1, with a weak D call TRBD2 (6 bases). This CDR3 spans 16 amino acids. Germline V gene lookup returns CDR1 GTSNPN and CDR2 SVGIG (reference sequence). V lost 1 base to trimming and J lost 1 base, with 14 bases between them.

The chain employs TRBV6-5 and TRBJ2-7; tentative D call: TRBD1 (6 bases). V dropped 6 bases and J dropped 2 bases, with 17 bases sitting between them. Germline loops: CDR1 MNHEY, CDR2 SVGAGI. The CDR3 extends over 15 amino acids. Here the CDR3 reads CASRTDRDTPYEQYF. The CDR3 DNA follows: TGTGCCAGCAGAACGGACCGGGACACTCCCTACGAGCAGTACTTC.

V and J are TRBV4-2 and TRBJ1-4; a possible D gene is TRBD1 (5 bases). The CDR3 runs 16 residues. The V end was cut by 7 bases, the J end by 0 bases, with 15 bases between. Germline V CDR1 and CDR2: LGHNA, YNFKEQ. The CDR3 sequence is CASTAGVSATNEKLFF. CDR3 DNA sequence: TGTGCCAGCACCGCGGGGGTATCCGCAACTAATGAAAAACTGTTTTTT.

The rearrangement joins TRBV27 to TRBJ2-2; 8 bases agree with TRBD1. Germline CDR1 and CDR2: MNHEY and SMNVEV (reference sequence). The J segment lost 3 bases and the V segment lost 7 bases, leaving 13 bases of the junction unmatched. This CDR3 comprises 17 residues. The CDR3 loop is CASIARQGAGDTGELFF. CDR3 nucleotides: TGTGCCAGCATTGCTCGGCAGGGGGCTGGGGACACCGGGGAGCTGTTTTTT.

The rearrangement uses TRBV7-2 and TRBJ1-4; no firm D call. The CDR3 runs 14 residues. Trimming stripped 6 bases from V and 6 bases from J, with 14 bases between. In germline, CDR1 is SGHTA, CDR2 FQGNSA. CDR3 nucleotide sequence: TGTGCCAGCAGTCCCGACGCCGCTTATGAAAAACTGTTTTTT. It specifies CASSPDAAYEKLFF.

This chain joins TRBV20-1 and TRBJ2-1, with a tentative D call TRBD2 (5 bases). Per the germline V gene, CDR1 is DFQATT and CDR2 is SNEGSKA (reference sequence). Trimming removed 4 bases from V and 6 bases from J, with 7 bases in between. The CDR3 extends over 11 amino acids. CDR3 residues: CSAIGGNEQFF. CDR3 DNA sequence: TGCAGTGCTATCGGAGGCAATGAGCAGTTCTTC.

This chain joins TRBV7-9 and TRBJ1-3, with unresolved D. Between the trimmed V and J ends, which lost 7 bases and 2 bases, there was a span of 18 bases. The germline gives CDR1 SEHNR, CDR2 FQNEAQ (reference sequence). The length of the CDR3 is 16 residues. The CDR3 region is CASTQERGRAGNTIYF. In nucleotides, the CDR3 is TGTGCCAGCACCCAAGAGAGAGGACGGGCTGGAAACACCATATATTTT.

This chain uses TRBV15 with TRBJ2-5, with D maybe TRBD2 (6 bases). V shed 3 bases and J shed 5 bases, with 13 bases lying between them. The length of the CDR3 is 14 residues. Germline lookup yields CDR1 LNHNV and CDR2 YYDKDF (reference sequence). The CDR3 sequence is CATSSRRAGETQYF. CDR3 DNA sequence: TGTGCCACCAGCAGCAGGAGGGCCGGTGAGACCCAGTACTTC.

The J gene is TRBJ2-3, the V gene TRBV7-6; D not resolved. Trimming left V 3 bases short and J 4 bases short, with 11 bases between. Germline loops: CDR1 SGHVS, CDR2 FNYEAQ. The CDR3 is 14 amino acids. This CDR3 reads CASSFTNPPDTQYF. The CDR3 DNA follows: TGTGCCAGCAGCTTCACGAACCCCCCAGATACGCAGTATTTT. Full variable domain (remainder filled in from reference TRBV7-6 and TRBJ2-3): GAGVSQSPRYKVTKRGQDVALRCDPISGHVSLYWYRQALGQGPEFLTYFNYEAQQDKSGLPNDRFSAERPEGSISTLTIQRTEQRDSAMYRCASSFTNPPDTQYFGPGTRLTVL.

J is TRBJ2-7 and V is TRBV27; no reliable D call. The germline V gene has CDR1 MNHEY and CDR2 SMNVEV (reference sequence). This CDR3 is built from 14 residues. The ends were cut back, 3 bases at V and 2 bases at J, with 11 bases in the middle. CDR3 sequence reads: CASSLSRQAYEQYF. In nucleotides, the CDR3 is TGTGCCAGCAGTTTGAGCCGGCAGGCCTACGAGCAGTACTTC.

This sequence joins TRBV30 and TRBJ1-1; a possible D gene is TRBD1 (6 bases). CDR1 and CDR2 from the germline V gene are GTSNPN and SVGIG (reference sequence). Trimming removed 3 bases from V and 0 bases from J, with 11 bases in between. The CDR3 runs to 14 residues. CDR3 residues: CAWRRGSLNTEAFF. The CDR3 DNA sequence: TGTGCCTGGAGGAGGGGGAGCTTGAACACTGAAGCTTTCTTT.